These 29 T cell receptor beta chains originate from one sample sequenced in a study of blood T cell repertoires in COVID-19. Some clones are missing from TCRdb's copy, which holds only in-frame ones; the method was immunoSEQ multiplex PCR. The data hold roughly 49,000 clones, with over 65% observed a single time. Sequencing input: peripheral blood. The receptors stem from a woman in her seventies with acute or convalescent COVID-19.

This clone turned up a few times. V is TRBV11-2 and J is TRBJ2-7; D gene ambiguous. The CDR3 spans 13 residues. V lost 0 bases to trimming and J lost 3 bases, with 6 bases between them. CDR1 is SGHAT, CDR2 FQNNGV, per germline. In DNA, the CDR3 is TGTGCCAGCAGCTTAGATAATTTCTACGAGCAGTACTTC. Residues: CASSLDNFYEQYF. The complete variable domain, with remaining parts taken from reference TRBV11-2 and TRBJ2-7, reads EAGVAQSPRYKIIEKRQSVAFWCNPISGHATLYWYQQILGQGPKLLIQFQNNGVVDDSQLPKDRFSAERLKGVDSTLKIQPAKLEDSAVYLCASSLDNFYEQYFGPGTRLTVT.

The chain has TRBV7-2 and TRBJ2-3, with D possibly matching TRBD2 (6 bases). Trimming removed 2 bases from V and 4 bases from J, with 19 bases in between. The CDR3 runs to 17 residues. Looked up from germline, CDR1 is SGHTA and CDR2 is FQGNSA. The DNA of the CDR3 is TGTGCCAGCAGCTTATCCATGCCGGGAGTGGGAGCAGATACGCAGTATTTT. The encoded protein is CASSLSMPGVGADTQYF.

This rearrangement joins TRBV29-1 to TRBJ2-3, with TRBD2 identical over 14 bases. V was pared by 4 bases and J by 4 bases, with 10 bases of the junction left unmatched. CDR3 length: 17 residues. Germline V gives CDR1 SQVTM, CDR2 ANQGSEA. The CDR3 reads CSVGPSSTSGRADTQYF. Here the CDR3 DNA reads TGCAGCGTTGGTCCCTCATCGACTAGCGGGAGGGCAGATACGCAGTATTTT.

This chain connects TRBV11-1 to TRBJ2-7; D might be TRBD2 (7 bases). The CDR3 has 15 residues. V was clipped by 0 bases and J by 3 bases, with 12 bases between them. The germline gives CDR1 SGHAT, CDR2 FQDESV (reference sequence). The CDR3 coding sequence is TGTGCCAGCAGCTTAGCAGCGGGACACAGCTACGAGCAGTACTTC. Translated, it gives CASSLAAGHSYEQYF. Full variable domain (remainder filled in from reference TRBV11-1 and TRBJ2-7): EAEVAQSPRYKITEKSQAVAFWCDPISGHATLYWYRQILGQGPELLVQFQDESVVDDSQLPKDRFSAERLKGVDSTLKIQPAELGDSAMYLCASSLAAGHSYEQYFGPGTRLTVT.

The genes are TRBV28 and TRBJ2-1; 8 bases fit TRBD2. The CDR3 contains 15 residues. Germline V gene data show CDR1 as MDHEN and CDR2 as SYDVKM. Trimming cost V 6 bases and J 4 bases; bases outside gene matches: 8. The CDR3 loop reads CASRRAGAAYNEQFF. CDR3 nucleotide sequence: TGTGCCAGCAGACGAGCGGGAGCTGCGTACAATGAGCAGTTCTTC.

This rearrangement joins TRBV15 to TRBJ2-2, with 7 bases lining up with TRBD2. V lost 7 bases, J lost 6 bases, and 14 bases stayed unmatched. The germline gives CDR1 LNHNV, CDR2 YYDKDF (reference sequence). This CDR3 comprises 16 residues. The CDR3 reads CATTTRGGGSAGELFF. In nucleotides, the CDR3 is TGTGCCACCACCACCCGTGGGGGAGGGTCAGCCGGGGAGCTGTTTTTT.

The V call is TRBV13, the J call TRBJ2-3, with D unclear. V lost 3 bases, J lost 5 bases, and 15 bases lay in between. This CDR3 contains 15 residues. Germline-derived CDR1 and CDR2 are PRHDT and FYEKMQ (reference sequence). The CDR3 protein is CASSFGKNRVDTQYF. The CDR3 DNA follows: TGTGCCAGCAGCTTCGGCAAGAACCGGGTAGATACGCAGTATTTT.

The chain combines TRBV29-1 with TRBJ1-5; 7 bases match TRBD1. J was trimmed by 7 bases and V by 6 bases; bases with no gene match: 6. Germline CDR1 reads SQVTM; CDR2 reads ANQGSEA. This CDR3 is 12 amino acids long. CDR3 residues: CSVRQGNQPQHF. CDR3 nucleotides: TGCAGCGTCCGACAGGGAAACCAGCCCCAGCATTTT.

CDR3 nucleotide sequence: TGTGCCAGCTCACCAGTCGGGGTTTACGGCTACACCTTC. It translates to CASSPVGVYGYTF. This chain joins TRBV18 and TRBJ1-2; D is unresolved. Germline CDR1 KGHSH, CDR2 LQKENI. The CDR3 is 13 amino acids. V was trimmed by 2 bases and J by 8 bases, leaving 12 bases between them.

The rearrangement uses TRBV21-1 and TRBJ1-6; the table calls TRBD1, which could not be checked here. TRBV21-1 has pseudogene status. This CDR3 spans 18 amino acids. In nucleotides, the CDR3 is TGTGCCAGCAGCCCCCTGACAGGGGTGAGCTCCTATAATTCACCCCTCCACTTT. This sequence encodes CASSPLTGVSSYNSPLHF.

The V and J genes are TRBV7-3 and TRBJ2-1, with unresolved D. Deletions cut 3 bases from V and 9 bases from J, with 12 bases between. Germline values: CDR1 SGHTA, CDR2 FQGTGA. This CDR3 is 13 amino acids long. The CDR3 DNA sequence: TGTGCCAGCAGCTTCGGGTCCGGCAGTGAGCAGTTCTTC. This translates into CASSFGSGSEQFF.

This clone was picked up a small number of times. CDR3 bases: TGTGCCAGTAGTGTACGGCCACTAGCGGGGGGGCCAGAGACCCAGTACTTC. It codes for CASSVRPLAGGPETQYF. This chain uses TRBV19 with TRBJ2-5; 13 bases are a match to TRBD2. Trimming cost V 5 bases and J 4 bases; bases outside gene matches: 10. The CDR3 contains 17 residues. Per the germline V gene, CDR1 is LNHDA and CDR2 is SQIVND (reference sequence).

This chain's CDR3 is CASSSSLGGPEAFF. The CDR3, as DNA: TGTGCCAGCAGTTCCTCTCTTGGGGGCCCTGAAGCTTTCTTT. This rearrangement joins TRBV27 to TRBJ1-1; tentative D call: TRBD1 (6 bases). CDR3 length equals 14 residues. The V gene lost 4 bases and the J gene lost 6 bases, with 15 bases spanning the gap. CDR1 MNHEY and CDR2 SMNVEV come from the germline V gene (reference sequence).

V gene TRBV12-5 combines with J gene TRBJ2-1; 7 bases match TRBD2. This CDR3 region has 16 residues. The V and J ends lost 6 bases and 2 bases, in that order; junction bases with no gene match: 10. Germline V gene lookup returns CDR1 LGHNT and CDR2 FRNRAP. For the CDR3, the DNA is TGTGCTAGTGGCCAAGGTCGGGGGAGGGCCTACAATGAGCAGTTCTTC. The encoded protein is CASGQGRGRAYNEQFF.

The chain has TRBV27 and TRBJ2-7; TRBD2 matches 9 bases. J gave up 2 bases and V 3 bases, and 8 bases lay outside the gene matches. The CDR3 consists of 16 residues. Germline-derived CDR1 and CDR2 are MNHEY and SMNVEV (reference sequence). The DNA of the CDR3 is TGTGCCAGCAGTTTTATAGCGGGAGCGGGTGCCTACGAGCAGTACTTC. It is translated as CASSFIAGAGAYEQYF.

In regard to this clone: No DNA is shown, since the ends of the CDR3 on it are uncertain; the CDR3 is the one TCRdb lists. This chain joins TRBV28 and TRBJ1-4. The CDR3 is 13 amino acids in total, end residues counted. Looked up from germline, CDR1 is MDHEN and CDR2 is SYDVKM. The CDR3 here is CASSTSGNEKLFF.

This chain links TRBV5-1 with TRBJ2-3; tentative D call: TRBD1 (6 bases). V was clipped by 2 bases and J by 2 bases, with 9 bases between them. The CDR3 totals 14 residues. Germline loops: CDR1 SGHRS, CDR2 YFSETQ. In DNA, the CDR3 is TGCGCCAGCAGCTTTGGACAGACCACAGATACGCAGTATTTT. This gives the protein CASSFGQTTDTQYF.

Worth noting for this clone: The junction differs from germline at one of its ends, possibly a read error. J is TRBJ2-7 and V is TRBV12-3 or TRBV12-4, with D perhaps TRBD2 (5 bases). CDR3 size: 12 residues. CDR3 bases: TGTGCCAGCAGTCCACTAGGGTACGACCAGTACTTC. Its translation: CASSPLGYDQYF.

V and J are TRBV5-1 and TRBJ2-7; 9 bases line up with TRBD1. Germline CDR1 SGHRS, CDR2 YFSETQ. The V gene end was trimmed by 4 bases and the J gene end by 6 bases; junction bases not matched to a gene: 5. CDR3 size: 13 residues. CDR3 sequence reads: CASSERTGAEQYF. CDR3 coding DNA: TGCGCCAGCAGCGAAAGGACAGGGGCCGAGCAGTACTTC. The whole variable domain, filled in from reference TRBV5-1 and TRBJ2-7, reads KAGVTQTPRYLIKTRGQQVTLSCSPISGHRSVSWYQQTPGQGLQFLFEYFSETQRNKGNFPGRFSGRQFSNSRSEMNVSTLELGDSALYLCASSERTGAEQYFGPGTRLTVT.

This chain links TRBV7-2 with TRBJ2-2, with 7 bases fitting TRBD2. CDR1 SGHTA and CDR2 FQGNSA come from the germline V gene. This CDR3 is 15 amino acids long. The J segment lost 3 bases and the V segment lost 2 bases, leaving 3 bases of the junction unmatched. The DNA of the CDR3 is TGTGCCAGCAGCTTAAGGACTAGGGACACCGGGGAGCTGTTTTTT. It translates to CASSLRTRDTGELFF.

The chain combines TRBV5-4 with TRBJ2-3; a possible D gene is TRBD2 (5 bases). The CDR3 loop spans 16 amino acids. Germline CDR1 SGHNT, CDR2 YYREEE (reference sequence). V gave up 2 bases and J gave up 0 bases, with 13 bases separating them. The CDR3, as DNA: TGTGCCAGCAGCTTCGGACTGCCGGTCAGCACAGATACGCAGTATTTT. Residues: CASSFGLPVSTDTQYF.

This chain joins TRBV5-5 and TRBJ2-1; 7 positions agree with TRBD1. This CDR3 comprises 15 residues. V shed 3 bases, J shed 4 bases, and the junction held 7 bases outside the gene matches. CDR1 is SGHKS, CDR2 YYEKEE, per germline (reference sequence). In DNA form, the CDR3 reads TGTGCCAGCAGCTGGACAGGCCTAGGGTACAATGAGCAGTTCTTC. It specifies CASSWTGLGYNEQFF.

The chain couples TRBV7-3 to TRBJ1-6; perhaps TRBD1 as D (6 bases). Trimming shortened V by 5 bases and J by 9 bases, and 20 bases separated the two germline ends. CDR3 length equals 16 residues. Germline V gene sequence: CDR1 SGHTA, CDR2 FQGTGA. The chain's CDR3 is CASSHRQDAPSSPLHF. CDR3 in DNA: TGTGCCAGCAGCCACCGACAGGATGCCCCTAGTTCACCCCTCCACTTT. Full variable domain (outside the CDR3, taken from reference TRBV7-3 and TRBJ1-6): GAGVSQTPSNKVTEKGKYVELRCDPISGHTALYWYRQSLGQGPEFLIYFQGTGAADDSGLPNDRFFAVRPEGSVSTLKIQRTERGDSAVYLCASSHRQDAPSSPLHFGNGTRLTVT.

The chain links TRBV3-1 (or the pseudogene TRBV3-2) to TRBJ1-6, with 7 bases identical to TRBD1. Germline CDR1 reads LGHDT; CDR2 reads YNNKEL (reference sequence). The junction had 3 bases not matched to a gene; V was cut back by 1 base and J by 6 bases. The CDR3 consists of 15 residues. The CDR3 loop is CASSQGQGGNSPLHF. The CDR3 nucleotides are TGTGCCAGCAGCCAAGGGCAGGGGGGTAATTCACCCCTCCACTTT.

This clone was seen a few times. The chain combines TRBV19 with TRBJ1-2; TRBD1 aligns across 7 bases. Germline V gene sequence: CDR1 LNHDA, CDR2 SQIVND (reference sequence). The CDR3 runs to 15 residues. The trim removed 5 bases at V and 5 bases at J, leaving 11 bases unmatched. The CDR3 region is CASSYRGDRGYGYTF. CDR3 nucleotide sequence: TGTGCCAGTAGTTACAGAGGGGACAGAGGATATGGCTACACCTTC. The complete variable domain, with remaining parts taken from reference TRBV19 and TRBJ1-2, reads DGGITQSPKYLFRKEGQNVTLSCEQNLNHDAMYWYRQDPGQGLRLIYYSQIVNDFQKGDIAEGYSVSREKKESFPLTVTSAQKNPTAFYLCASSYRGDRGYGYTFGSGTRLTVV.

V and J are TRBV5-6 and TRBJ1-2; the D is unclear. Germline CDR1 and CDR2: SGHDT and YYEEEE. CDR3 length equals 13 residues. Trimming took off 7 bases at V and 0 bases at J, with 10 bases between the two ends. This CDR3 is CASGIRSNYGYTF. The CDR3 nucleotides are TGTGCCAGCGGCATCCGCTCTAACTATGGCTACACCTTC. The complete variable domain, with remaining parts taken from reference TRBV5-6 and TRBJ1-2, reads DAGVTQSPTHLIKTRGQQVTLRCSPKSGHDTVSWYQQALGQGPQFIFQYYEEEERQRGNFPDRFSGHQFPNYSSELNVNALLLGDSALYLCASGIRSNYGYTFGSGTRLTVV.

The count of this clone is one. CDR3 sequence reads: CASNPTDSNQPQHF. For the CDR3, the DNA is TGTGCCAGCAACCCTACCGACAGTAATCAGCCCCAGCATTTT. V gene TRBV6-5 combines with J gene TRBJ1-5; weak D call: TRBD1 (5 bases). Looked up from germline, CDR1 is MNHEY and CDR2 is SVGAGI. V was clipped by 7 bases and J by 4 bases, with 14 bases between them. This CDR3 contains 14 residues.

DNA of the CDR3: TGTGCCAGCAGCCAAGAATTGGTAGGGGCTGAAAAACTGTTTTTT. Its translation is CASSQELVGAEKLFF. The V and J genes are TRBV3-1 (or the pseudogene TRBV3-2) and TRBJ1-4, with D possibly matching TRBD1 (5 bases). Germline V gives CDR1 LGHDT, CDR2 YNNKEL (reference sequence). The CDR3 spans 15 residues. V was pared by 0 bases and J by 7 bases, with 12 bases between.

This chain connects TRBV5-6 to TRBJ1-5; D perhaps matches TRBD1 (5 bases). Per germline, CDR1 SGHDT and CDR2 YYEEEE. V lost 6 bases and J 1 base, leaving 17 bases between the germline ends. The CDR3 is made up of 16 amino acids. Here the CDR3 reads CASTHWGEASNQPQHF. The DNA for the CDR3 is TGTGCCAGCACCCACTGGGGGGAGGCGAGCAATCAGCCCCAGCATTTT.